The rows below give T cell receptor beta chains drawn from one sample of a study of blood T cells in healthy people across ages. TCRdb fed the 5' RACE reads into MiXCR, producing one record per CDR3 protein. The sample lists 1.5 million to 2 million distinct CDR3 sequences; around 35% were seen once. The sample consisted of blood. The receptors were gathered from a woman younger than 45 in good health. CDR3s include the opening cysteine and the closing phenylalanine or tryptophan. D genes are given only for firm matches. Some rows mark clone size as missing; the rest say once, few, many or name a class of expanded clone.

length: 12
V: TRBV29-1
J: TRBJ2-7
size: few
D: -
DNA: TGCAGCGTTGAAGACAACAGGGCCGAGCAGTACTTC
CDR3: CSVEDNRAEQYF

length: 16
V: TRBV20-1
J: TRBJ2-1
size: -
D: TRBD2
DNA: TGCAGTGCGAGCCAAAAAAGGACTAGCGGGGAAAATGGGCAGTTCTTC
CDR3: CSASQKRTSGENGQFF

length: 16
V: TRBV9
J: TRBJ2-2
size: -
D: TRBD2
DNA: TGTGCCAGCACCGGGGATAGCGGGGTGCACACCGGGGAGCTGTTTTTT
CDR3: CASTGDSGVHTGELFF

length: 14
V: TRBV20-1
J: TRBJ1-1
size: few
D: -
DNA: TGCAGTGCTGAGCGTTTGGGACGGGGCACTGAAGCTTTCTTT
CDR3: CSAERLGRGTEAFF

length: 13
V: TRBV20-1
J: TRBJ2-7
size: few
D: -
DNA: TGCAGTGCCCAGGGACCGCTACCCTACGAGCAGTACTTC
CDR3: CSAQGPLPYEQYF

length: 13
V: TRBV29-1
J: TRBJ1-5
size: few
D: -
DNA: TGCAGCGTGGCCGAGGACGGGGGACAGCCCCAGCATTTT
CDR3: CSVAEDGGQPQHF

length: 14
V: TRBV6-1
J: TRBJ2-5
size: -
D: -
DNA: TGTGCCAGCAGTGAAGCGGGGGGGGCGGAGACCCAGTACTTC
CDR3: CASSEAGGAETQYF

length: 15
V: TRBV28
J: TRBJ1-2
size: -
D: -
DNA: TGTGCCAGCAGGGTATCGCAGGGTAGGGGCTATGGCTACACCTTC
CDR3: CASRVSQGRGYGYTF

length: 17
V: TRBV6-5
J: TRBJ2-2
size: -
D: TRBD1
DNA: TGTGCCAGCAGTTACTCGGGACAGGGGGTCAACACCGGGGAGCTGTTTTTT
CDR3: CASSYSGQGVNTGELFF

length: 17
V: TRBV25-1
J: TRBJ1-1
size: -
D: TRBD1
DNA: TGTGCCAGCAGTGGGGGACCGGGACAGAATAGACTCAATGAAGCTTTCTTT
CDR3: CASSGGPGQNRLNEAFF

length: 15
V: TRBV27
J: TRBJ2-7
size: -
D: -
DNA: TGTGCCAGCAGTTTATCGTGGCAGGGATCCTACGAGCAGTACTTC
CDR3: CASSLSWQGSYEQYF

length: 13
V: TRBV7-3
J: TRBJ1-2
size: -
D: TRBD1
DNA: TGTGCCAGCAGCAACGGACAGGGGACCGGCTACACCTTC
CDR3: CASSNGQGTGYTF

length: 16
V: TRBV29-1
J: TRBJ2-1
size: few
D: -
DNA: TGCAGCGTTGCCGGGGCCGAGGGGAGCTCCTACAATGAGCAGTTCTTC
CDR3: CSVAGAEGSSYNEQFF

length: 14
V: TRBV6-5
J: TRBJ2-7
size: -
D: TRBD1
DNA: TGTGCCAGCAGCAAGACCGGACAGGGCTACGAGCAGTACTTC
CDR3: CASSKTGQGYEQYF

length: 16
V: TRBV5-1
J: TRBJ1-1
size: -
D: -
DNA: TGCGCCAGCAGCTTGGCTGGGGTCCCATCGAACACTGAAGCTTTCTTT
CDR3: CASSLAGVPSNTEAFF

length: 15
V: TRBV30
J: TRBJ2-2
size: -
D: -
DNA: TGTGCCTGGAGTCCCAGACGGACGAACACCGGGGAGCTGTTTTTT
CDR3: CAWSPRRTNTGELFF

length: 13
V: TRBV29-1
J: TRBJ2-1
size: many
D: -
DNA: TGCAGCGTTGAAAGCCAGGGGTACAATGAGCAGTTCTTC
CDR3: CSVESQGYNEQFF

length: 13
V: TRBV20-1
J: TRBJ2-5
size: few
D: -
DNA: TGCAGTGCTAGAGTGTCGGGTACCGAGACCCAGTACTTC
CDR3: CSARVSGTETQYF

length: 16
V: TRBV4-1
J: TRBJ2-1
size: few
D: TRBD2
DNA: TGCGCCAGCAGCCCAAAACGAGCGGGATCAGTCCATGAGCAGTTCTTC
CDR3: CASSPKRAGSVHEQFF

length: 16
V: TRBV4-2
J: TRBJ1-4
size: -
D: -
DNA: TGTGCCAGCAGCCAGGATCCCCGAACAGGGACTGAAAAACCGTTTTTT
CDR3: CASSQDPRTGTEKPFF

length: 15
V: TRBV10-3
J: TRBJ2-1
size: few
D: -
DNA: TGTGCCATCAGTGAGTCGGGCGGGATTGTAAATGAGCAGTTCTTC
CDR3: CAISESGGIVNEQFF

length: 14
V: TRBV12-3/TRBV12-4
J: TRBJ1-1
size: many
D: -
DNA: TGTGCCAGCAGCCGTGGGACTCTGAACACTGAAGCTTTCTTT
CDR3: CASSRGTLNTEAFF

length: 16
V: TRBV4-1
J: TRBJ2-1
size: many
D: -
DNA: TGCGCCAGCAGCCAAGGTCCAGGGCCCCCGTTCAATGAGCAGTTCTTC
CDR3: CASSQGPGPPFNEQFF

length: 15
V: TRBV6-5
J: TRBJ1-2
size: -
D: TRBD1
DNA: TGTGCCAGCAGTTACACGGGACAGGGCCTTCGAGGCTACACCTTC
CDR3: CASSYTGQGLRGYTF

length: 15
V: TRBV27
J: TRBJ2-1
size: -
D: -
DNA: TGTGCCAGCAGCCTGGAAAGGATACCCTACAATGAGCAGTTCTTC
CDR3: CASSLERIPYNEQFF

length: 13
V: TRBV4-2
J: TRBJ1-5
size: -
D: -
DNA: TGTGCCAGCAGCCAAGAGGTTAGTCAGCCCCAGCATTTT
CDR3: CASSQEVSQPQHF

length: 13
V: TRBV27
J: TRBJ1-5
size: few
D: -
DNA: TGTGCCAGCAGCCGGACAGCAAACCAGCCCCAGCATTTT
CDR3: CASSRTANQPQHF

length: 16
V: TRBV5-1
J: TRBJ2-1
size: -
D: TRBD2
DNA: TGCGCCAGCAGCGGGGGACTAGCGGGAGGGAGGGATGAGCAGTTCTTC
CDR3: CASSGGLAGGRDEQFF

length: 15
V: TRBV6-5
J: TRBJ2-7
size: few
D: TRBD2
DNA: TGTGCCAGCAGTAAGACTAGCGGGAGCTCCTACGAGCAGTACTTC
CDR3: CASSKTSGSSYEQYF

length: 15
V: TRBV7-2
J: TRBJ2-5
size: many
D: -
DNA: TGTGCCAGCAGCCCCCCGGGCGGCCCCCAAGAGACCCAGTACTTC
CDR3: CASSPPGGPQETQYF

length: 16
V: TRBV4-1
J: TRBJ2-3
size: -
D: TRBD2
DNA: TGCGCCAGCGGTCCGGGACTAGCGGGGAGCACAGATACGCAGTATTTT
CDR3: CASGPGLAGSTDTQYF

length: 14
V: TRBV20-1
J: TRBJ2-7
size: -
D: TRBD1
DNA: TGCAGTGCTAGAAACGACAGGGGAATGTACGGGCAGTACTTC
CDR3: CSARNDRGMYGQYF

length: 13
V: TRBV12-3/TRBV12-4
J: TRBJ1-1
size: few
D: -
DNA: TGTGCCAGCAGTTTAGATATGGCCACTGAAGCTTTCTTT
CDR3: CASSLDMATEAFF

length: 15
V: TRBV29-1
J: TRBJ2-7
size: few
D: -
DNA: TGCAGCGTTGAAGTACCCGGGGCGGATTACTACGAGCAGTACTTC
CDR3: CSVEVPGADYYEQYF

length: 15
V: TRBV11-2
J: TRBJ2-7
size: few
D: TRBD2
DNA: TGTGCCAGCAGCTTTTCCGGGACTACGTTCTACGAGCAGTACTTC
CDR3: CASSFSGTTFYEQYF

length: 15
V: TRBV5-4
J: TRBJ1-1
size: few
D: -
DNA: TGTGCCAGCAGACCATTCAGTATGGGCAGGACTGAAGCTTTCTTT
CDR3: CASRPFSMGRTEAFF

length: 14
V: TRBV6-1
J: TRBJ2-1
size: few
D: TRBD2
DNA: TGTGCCAGCGGAATACCGGGACTAGCGGGGGAGCAGTTCTTC
CDR3: CASGIPGLAGEQFF

length: 14
V: TRBV20-1
J: TRBJ2-2
size: -
D: -
DNA: TGCAGTGCTAGGATTAACAGAGGAACCGGGGAGCTGTTTTTT
CDR3: CSARINRGTGELFF

length: 11
V: TRBV5-5
J: TRBJ2-7
size: -
D: -
DNA: TGTGCCAGCAGCTTCGGGTACGGGCAGTACTTC
CDR3: CASSFGYGQYF

length: 14
V: TRBV7-2
J: TRBJ2-5
size: -
D: -
DNA: TGTGCCAGCAGCTTAGGGGCGTTAAAAGAGACCCAGTACTTC
CDR3: CASSLGALKETQYF

length: 16
V: TRBV5-1
J: TRBJ2-6
size: few
D: -
DNA: TGCGCCAGCAGCCCGGAGTGGCTGTCCGGGGCCAACGTCCTGACTTTC
CDR3: CASSPEWLSGANVLTF

length: 10
V: TRBV20-1
J: TRBJ2-1
size: -
D: -
DNA: TGCAGTGCTGTACACAATGAGCAGTTCTTC
CDR3: CSAVHNEQFF

length: 13
V: TRBV5-1
J: TRBJ2-7
size: once
D: -
DNA: TGCGTCAGCAGCTGGGGGGAGACCGACGAGCAGTACTTC
CDR3: CVSSWGETDEQYF

length: 13
V: TRBV3-1
J: TRBJ1-2
size: -
D: -
DNA: TGTGCCAGCAGCCAAGTCCCTCACCTATGGTACACCTTC
CDR3: CASSQVPHLWYTF

length: 15
V: TRBV27
J: TRBJ1-4
size: -
D: TRBD1
DNA: TGTGCCAGCAGTTTAGAGGGGGCCAGTTCCCAAAAACTGTTTTTT
CDR3: CASSLEGASSQKLFF

length: 14
V: TRBV2
J: TRBJ2-2
size: -
D: -
DNA: TGTGCCAGCAGCTGGACAGAAAACACCGGGGAGCTGTTTTTT
CDR3: CASSWTENTGELFF

length: 19
V: TRBV2
J: TRBJ2-6
size: -
D: TRBD2
DNA: TGTGCCAGCACTGAGGGACTAGCGGGGGGGCCCCTTGGGGCCAACGTCCTGACTTTC
CDR3: CASTEGLAGGPLGANVLTF

length: 14
V: TRBV29-1
J: TRBJ2-5
size: many
D: -
DNA: TGCAGCGTTGAACTGACAGTGAAACAAGAGACCCAGTACTTC
CDR3: CSVELTVKQETQYF

length: 13
V: TRBV20-1
J: TRBJ2-5
size: -
D: TRBD1
DNA: TGCAGTGCTAGGAAGGGGGCGCGTGAGACCCAGTACTTC
CDR3: CSARKGARETQYF

length: 17
V: TRBV20-1
J: TRBJ2-3
size: few
D: TRBD2
DNA: TGCAGTGCTGTGACTTTGGGGGGGATCCGCCGCACAGATACGCAGTATTTT
CDR3: CSAVTLGGIRRTDTQYF

length: 15
V: TRBV20-1
J: TRBJ2-1
size: -
D: TRBD2
DNA: TGCAGTGCTCCTCCCCTGCTAGCGGGAGTTAATGAGCAGTTCTTC
CDR3: CSAPPLLAGVNEQFF

length: 16
V: TRBV4-1
J: TRBJ2-3
size: -
D: TRBD2
DNA: TGCGCCAGCAGCCCCTGGACTAGCGGACCCACAGATACGCAGTATTTT
CDR3: CASSPWTSGPTDTQYF

length: 17
V: TRBV4-1
J: TRBJ2-2
size: -
D: -
DNA: TGCGCCAGCAGCCAAGTGGTTGTAAAAGAGAGGACCGGGGAGCTGTTTTTT
CDR3: CASSQVVVKERTGELFF

length: 14
V: TRBV9
J: TRBJ2-7
size: -
D: TRBD1
DNA: TGTGCCAGCGGTCCCGGGACAGGGGTCCACGAGCAGTACTTC
CDR3: CASGPGTGVHEQYF